Below are 8 T cell receptor beta chains sequenced from a single sample in a study of cytomegalovirus exposure and HLA in healthy donors. The PCR contained 60 Vbeta and 13 Jbeta primers. The data were produced by immunoSEQ multiplex PCR, yet TCRdb's version contains in-frame clones alone and is incomplete. The top ten clones hold 0.35% to 0.4% of a sample with about 150,000 clones, roughly 83% of them seen once. Input material: PBMCs. All receptors come from a boy between 2 and 10 years old in good health and CMV-seronegative.

The rearrangement uses TRBV28 and TRBJ2-5; TRBD2 matches 8 bases. In germline, CDR1 is MDHEN, CDR2 SYDVKM. Trimming cost V 4 bases and J 3 bases; bases outside gene matches: 7. The CDR3 sequence is 15 residues long. CDR3 in amino acids: CASSWAAGVEETQYF. The CDR3 DNA follows: TGTGCCAGCAGTTGGGCAGCGGGAGTAGAAGAGACCCAGTACTTC.

V is TRBV6-5 and J is TRBJ2-7; D ambiguous. Looked up from germline, CDR1 is MNHEY and CDR2 is SVGAGI. This CDR3 is built from 14 residues. Trimming removed 2 bases from V and 0 bases from J, with 8 bases in between. The CDR3 sequence: CASSYGSRSYEQYF. The CDR3 DNA follows: TGTGCCAGCAGTTACGGCAGTCGCTCCTACGAGCAGTACTTC.

The chain employs TRBV2 and TRBJ2-5; D not certain. The V gene lost 3 bases and the J gene lost 3 bases, with 11 bases spanning the gap. The CDR3 is 14 residues long. The germline V gene has CDR1 SNHLY and CDR2 FYNNEI. CDR3 sequence (DNA): TGTGCCAGCAGTGACAGTCTAGATAAAGAGACCCAGTACTTC. This sequence encodes CASSDSLDKETQYF.

The J gene is TRBJ2-1, the V gene TRBV4-1; 8 positions agree with TRBD2. The CDR3 sequence is 18 residues long. Germline lookup yields CDR1 MGHRA and CDR2 YSYEKL. J gave up 8 bases and V 6 bases, and 21 bases lay outside the gene matches. The CDR3 bases are TGCGCCAGCAGTCGCATCTCTCTCAGGAGCGGGAGTGGTTATGAGCAGTTCTTC. Translation: CASSRISLRSGSGYEQFF.

This clone was recorded a few times. The chain carries TRBV28 and TRBJ1-1; D ambiguous. Trimming removed 8 bases from V and 0 bases from J, with 7 bases in between. CDR3 size: 12 residues. Germline loops: CDR1 MDHEN, CDR2 SYDVKM. In DNA, the CDR3 is TGTGCCAGCCTCCGGGTGAACACTGAAGCTTTCTTT. It specifies CASLRVNTEAFF.

The table lists this clone with a few counts. The rearrangement joins TRBV14 to TRBJ2-1; 9 positions agree with TRBD2. This CDR3 has 15 amino acids. Germline lookup yields CDR1 SGHDN and CDR2 FVKESK. Trimming took 2 bases from V and 5 from J; bases not matched to a gene: 4. For the CDR3, the DNA is TGTGCCAGCAGCCAATGGGCGGGAGGGGACAATGAGCAGTTCTTC. It translates to CASSQWAGGDNEQFF.

The rearrangement links TRBV2 to TRBJ2-7; 8 nucleotides align to TRBD2. J was trimmed by 0 bases and V by 5 bases; bases with no gene match: 6. Germline V gene sequence: CDR1 SNHLY, CDR2 FYNNEI. This CDR3 has 15 amino acids. CDR3 loop: CASSSSGPISYEQYF. The CDR3 bases are TGTGCCAGCAGTTCTAGCGGGCCAATCTCCTACGAGCAGTACTTC.

The CDR3 DNA is TGCGCCAGCAAAGCGGGACAGGGCCCGTCTGAAGCTTTCTTT. Its protein product is CASKAGQGPSEAFF. V is TRBV5-1 and J is TRBJ1-1; 9 bases match TRBD1. CDR3 length: 14 amino acids. Germline-derived CDR1 and CDR2 are SGHRS and YFSETQ. V gave up 6 bases and J gave up 6 bases; unmatched junction bases: 9.